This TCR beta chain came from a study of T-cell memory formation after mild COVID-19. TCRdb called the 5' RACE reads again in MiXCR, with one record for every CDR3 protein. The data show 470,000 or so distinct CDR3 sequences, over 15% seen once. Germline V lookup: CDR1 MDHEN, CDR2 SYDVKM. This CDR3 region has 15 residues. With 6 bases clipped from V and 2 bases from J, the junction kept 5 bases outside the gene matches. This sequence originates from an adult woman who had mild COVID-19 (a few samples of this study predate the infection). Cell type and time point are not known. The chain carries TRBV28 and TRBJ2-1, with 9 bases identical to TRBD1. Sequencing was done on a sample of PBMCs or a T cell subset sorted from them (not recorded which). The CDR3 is CASSWGQGTYNEQFF. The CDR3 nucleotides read TGTGCCAGCAGCTGGGGACAGGGCACCTACAATGAGCAGTTCTTC.